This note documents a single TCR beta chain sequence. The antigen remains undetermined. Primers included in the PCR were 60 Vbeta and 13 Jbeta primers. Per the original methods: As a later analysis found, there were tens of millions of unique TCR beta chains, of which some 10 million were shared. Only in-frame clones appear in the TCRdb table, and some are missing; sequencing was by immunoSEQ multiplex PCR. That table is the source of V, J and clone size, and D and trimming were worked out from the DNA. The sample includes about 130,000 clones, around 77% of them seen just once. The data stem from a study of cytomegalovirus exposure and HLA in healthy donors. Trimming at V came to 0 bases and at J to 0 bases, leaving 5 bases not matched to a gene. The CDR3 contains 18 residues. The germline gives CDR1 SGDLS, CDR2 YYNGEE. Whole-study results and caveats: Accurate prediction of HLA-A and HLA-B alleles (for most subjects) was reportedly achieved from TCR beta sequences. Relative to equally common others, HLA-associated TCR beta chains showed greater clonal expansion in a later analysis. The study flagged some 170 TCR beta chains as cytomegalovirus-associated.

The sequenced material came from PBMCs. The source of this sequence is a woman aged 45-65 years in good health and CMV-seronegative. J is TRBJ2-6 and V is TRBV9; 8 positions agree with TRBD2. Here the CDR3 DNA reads TGTGCCAGCAGCGTAGGGCGGGAGGTCTACTCTGGGGCCAACGTCCTGACTTTC. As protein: CASSVGREVYSGANVLTF.